Listed here are 31 T cell receptor beta chains from one sample, sequenced in a study of blood T cell repertoires in COVID-19. Clones were sequenced by immunoSEQ multiplex PCR, and TCRdb holds only the in-frame ones, with some missing. Of approximately 100,000 clones in the sample, over 75% are singletons; the top ten hold roughly 14%. Material: peripheral blood. The receptors were gathered from a woman in her 70s with acute or convalescent COVID-19.

The rearrangement joins TRBV23-1 to TRBJ2-1; 7 nucleotides line up with TRBD1. Being an ORF, TRBV23-1 has a function that is uncertain. Unmatched junction bases numbered 8, after V lost 10 bases and J lost 2 bases. The CDR3 contains 14 residues. The CDR3: CATNFTGAYNEQFF. The CDR3 DNA sequence: TGCGCCACCAACTTTACAGGGGCCTACAATGAGCAGTTCTTC.

This rearrangement joins TRBV28 to TRBJ1-4, with TRBD1 matching 11 bases. The CDR3 runs 15 residues. The ends lost 5 bases at V and 7 bases at J; junction bases unmatched: 6. Germline-derived CDR1 and CDR2 are MDHEN and SYDVKM. CDR3 loop: CASSSPGTGGEKLFF. Written as DNA, the CDR3 is TGTGCCAGCAGTAGCCCCGGGACAGGGGGTGAAAAACTGTTTTTT.

The rearrangement links TRBV5-1 to TRBJ1-1; 8 nucleotides match TRBD1. This CDR3 is built from 14 residues. In germline, CDR1 is SGHRS, CDR2 YFSETQ. V shed 4 bases, J shed 1 base, and the junction held 3 bases outside the gene matches. In DNA form, the CDR3 reads TGCGCCAGCAGCCTGGGACAGGAGAACACTGAAGCTTTCTTT. The encoded protein is CASSLGQENTEAFF.

This chain uses TRBV10-3 with TRBJ1-5; D unresolved. The CDR3 runs 15 residues. Germline loops: CDR1 ENHRY, CDR2 SYGVKD. The V and J ends lost 4 bases and 5 bases respectively, with 15 bases between them. The CDR3 DNA reads as TGTGCCATCAGTGGAGACGGCGGCGCTGATCAGCCCCAGCATTTT. This sequence encodes CAISGDGGADQPQHF.

The genes are TRBV2 and TRBJ2-7; 12 bases map to TRBD2. This CDR3 is built from 16 residues. Trimming removed 3 bases from V and 0 bases from J; junction bases left unmatched: 3. Germline V gene lookup returns CDR1 SNHLY and CDR2 FYNNEI. CDR3 nucleotide sequence: TGTGCCAGCAGTGAGACTAGCGGGGGCCTCTCCTACGAGCAGTACGTC. It is translated as CASSETSGGLSYEQYV.

This rearrangement joins TRBV29-1 to TRBJ1-2; unclear D gene. This CDR3 contains 14 residues. CDR1 is SQVTM and CDR2 is ANQGSEA in the germline V gene. Trimming cost V 1 base and J 8 bases, with 17 bases left between them. CDR3 sequence reads: CSVEGGVRSIGYTF. CDR3 DNA: TGCAGCGTTGAAGGAGGAGTACGGTCTATCGGCTACACCTTC.

The chain uses TRBV10-3 and TRBJ2-2; 10 nucleotides agree with TRBD2. The CDR3 runs 15 residues. CDR1 is ENHRY, CDR2 SYGVKD, per germline. J gave up 5 bases and V 8 bases, and 8 bases lay outside the gene matches. CDR3 region: CAIGNSGRTTGELFF. The CDR3 coding sequence is TGTGCCATCGGGAATAGCGGGAGGACTACCGGGGAGCTGTTTTTT.

The V call is TRBV10-3, the J call TRBJ1-1, with TRBD1 matching over 10 bases. Losses at the gene ends were 8 bases for V and 0 bases for J; bases not matched to a gene: 9. Germline V gives CDR1 ENHRY, CDR2 SYGVKD. The CDR3 has 16 amino acids. This CDR3 reads CAIRQGARGMNTEAFF. CDR3 in DNA: TGTGCCATCCGACAGGGGGCCCGGGGTATGAACACTGAAGCTTTCTTT.

The chain links TRBV6-1 to TRBJ1-2; D unresolved. V was cut by 2 bases and J by 8 bases, with 15 bases left in between. The CDR3 totals 14 residues. The germline CDR1 and CDR2 sequences are MNHNS and SASEGT. CDR3 nucleotides: TGTGCCAGCAGTGAAACCCCCCTCTCGGGGGGCTACACCTTC. It encodes CASSETPLSGGYTF.

The chain carries TRBV21-1 and TRBJ1-1. TRBV21-1 is a pseudogene locus. There are 16 residues in the CDR3. CDR3 region: CASSKVRERGDTEAFF. In nucleotides, the CDR3 is TGTGCCAGCAGCAAAGTTCGGGAACGGGGAGACACTGAAGCTTTCTTT.

The chain uses TRBV3-1 (or the pseudogene TRBV3-2) and TRBJ2-2; 13 bases match TRBD2. CDR1 is LGHDT, CDR2 YNNKEL, per germline (reference sequence). The CDR3 consists of 16 residues. V shed 3 bases, J shed 5 bases, and the junction held 3 bases outside the gene matches. The CDR3 DNA reads TGTGCCAGCAGCCAGGGGACTAGCGGGATGACCGGGGAGCTGTTTTTT. This translates into CASSQGTSGMTGELFF.

This clone was detected only once. This chain connects TRBV27 to TRBJ2-2, with 11 nucleotides matching TRBD2. Germline V gives CDR1 MNHEY, CDR2 SMNVEV (reference sequence). This CDR3 is 18 amino acids long. Trimming at V came to 5 bases and at J to 5 bases, leaving 13 bases not matched to a gene. CDR3 amino acids: CASSPWGSGGAGTGELFF. CDR3 sequence (DNA): TGTGCCAGCAGTCCTTGGGGTAGCGGGGGGGCCGGGACCGGGGAGCTGTTTTTT.

This clone was counted once. The rearrangement links TRBV14 to TRBJ2-2, with 11 bases identical to TRBD2. The CDR3 extends over 18 amino acids. CDR1 is SGHDN, CDR2 FVKESK, per germline. The J segment lost 0 bases and the V segment lost 4 bases, leaving 7 bases of the junction unmatched. The CDR3 DNA reads as TGTGCCAGCAGCCCAAGACTAGCGGGAAGCGCGAACACCGGGGAGCTGTTTTTT. It codes for CASSPRLAGSANTGELFF.

The chain is built from TRBV19 and TRBJ1-5; D unresolved. Germline CDR1 LNHDA, CDR2 SQIVND (reference sequence). V lost 5 bases to trimming and J lost 7 bases, with 15 bases between them. The CDR3 length is 14 residues. The CDR3 DNA reads as TGTGCCAGTAGTTGGGAGGCGAGGGTACAGCCCCAGCATTTT. Translating gives CASSWEARVQPQHF. The whole variable domain, remainder taken from reference TRBV19 and TRBJ1-5, is DGGITQSPKYLFRKEGQNVTLSCEQNLNHDAMYWYRQDPGQGLRLIYYSQIVNDFQKGDIAEGYSVSREKKESFPLTVTSAQKNPTAFYLCASSWEARVQPQHFGDGTRLSIL.

The chain couples TRBV27 to TRBJ1-1, with 11 bases aligning to TRBD1. The V and J ends lost 7 bases and 3 bases, in that order; junction bases with no gene match: 13. Per the germline V gene, CDR1 is MNHEY and CDR2 is SMNVEV (reference sequence). There are 17 residues in the CDR3. The CDR3 spells CASNPTGTGGRDTEAFF. The CDR3 region has the DNA TGTGCCAGCAACCCGACCGGGACAGGGGGGAGGGACACTGAAGCTTTCTTT.

The chain joins TRBV3-1 (or the pseudogene TRBV3-2) to TRBJ2-1, with D perhaps matching TRBD2 (5 bases). The germline CDR1 and CDR2 sequences are LGHDT and YNNKEL (reference sequence). This CDR3 is 12 amino acids long. V was cut by 4 bases and J by 6 bases, with 7 bases left in between. The CDR3 DNA reads as TGTGCCAGCAGCCGGGCGGGCAATGAGCAGTTCTTC. Amino acid sequence: CASSRAGNEQFF.

CDR3 DNA sequence: TGTGCCAGCAGCTTTAGTTGGGGGCTGGACACCCCTCAAGAGACCCAGTACTTC. Translation gives CASSFSWGLDTPQETQYF. The V and J genes are TRBV7-9 and TRBJ2-5; weak D call: TRBD1 (6 bases). Deletions cut 3 bases from V and 2 bases from J, with 22 bases between. This CDR3 contains 18 residues. From germline, CDR1 is SEHNR and CDR2 FQNEAQ (reference sequence).

CDR3 residues: CASSLPSGAPLETQYF. CDR3 DNA: TGCGCCAGCAGCTTGCCTAGCGGGGCCCCTTTGGAGACCCAGTACTTC. V and J are TRBV5-1 and TRBJ2-5, with 9 bases lining up with TRBD2. Losses at the gene ends were 1 base for V and 5 bases for J; bases not matched to a gene: 9. CDR3 length: 16 amino acids. CDR1 is SGHRS, CDR2 YFSETQ, per germline. Full variable domain (remainder filled in from reference TRBV5-1 and TRBJ2-5): KAGVTQTPRYLIKTRGQQVTLSCSPISGHRSVSWYQQTPGQGLQFLFEYFSETQRNKGNFPGRFSGRQFSNSRSEMNVSTLELGDSALYLCASSLPSGAPLETQYFGPGTRLLVL.

The chain has TRBV11-3 and TRBJ2-1, with 9 bases lining up with TRBD1. This CDR3 has 16 residues. Germline CDR1 is SGHNT and CDR2 is YENEEA. Trimming removed 2 bases from V and 7 bases from J; junction bases left unmatched: 9. The CDR3 loop is CASSLTSGQGMNEQFF. The CDR3 region has the DNA TGTGCCAGCAGCTTAACATCGGGACAGGGTATGAATGAGCAGTTCTTC. Combining the CDR3 with reference TRBV11-3 and TRBJ2-1 gives the whole variable domain EAGVVQSPRYKIIEKKQPVAFWCNPISGHNTLYWYLQNLGQGPELLIRYENEEAVDDSQLPKDRFSAERLKGVDSTLKIQPAELGDSAVYLCASSLTSGQGMNEQFFGPGTRLTVL.

The V call is TRBV5-1, the J call TRBJ1-2; D gene uncertain. This CDR3 has 13 residues. The germline CDR1 and CDR2 sequences are SGHRS and YFSETQ. V lost 0 bases, J lost 1 base, and 4 bases lay in between. The CDR3 is CASSLGVNYGYTF. The CDR3 region has the DNA TGCGCCAGCAGCTTGGGAGTTAACTATGGCTACACCTTC.

The chain has TRBV29-1 and TRBJ2-1; 16 bases line up with TRBD2. The CDR3 extends over 18 amino acids. Germline-derived CDR1 and CDR2 are SQVTM and ANQGSEA. Trimming cost V 6 bases and J 6 bases; bases outside gene matches: 14. CDR3 in amino acids: CSVVGTSGGGILPNEQFF. The CDR3 coding sequence is TGCAGCGTCGTCGGGACTAGCGGGGGGGGTATCCTCCCCAATGAGCAGTTCTTC.

The V gene is TRBV5-1, the J gene TRBJ2-7, with D possibly being TRBD2 (6 bases). The CDR3 has 16 amino acids. The ends were cut back, 0 bases at V and 0 bases at J, with 13 bases in the middle. Per germline, CDR1 SGHRS and CDR2 YFSETQ. The CDR3 sequence is CASSLAGSSSSYEQYV. The CDR3 DNA sequence: TGCGCCAGCAGCTTGGCCGGGAGTTCTAGCTCCTACGAGCAGTACGTC.

This chain links TRBV5-1 with TRBJ1-4, with D uncertain. The CDR3 totals 15 residues. Per the germline V gene, CDR1 is SGHRS and CDR2 is YFSETQ. The V end lost 4 bases, the J end lost 0 bases, and 10 bases lay between the germline ends. The CDR3 DNA reads as TGCGCCAGCAGCCTTAGTTCGGCAACTAATGAAAAACTGTTTTTT. This gives the protein CASSLSSATNEKLFF. The full variable domain, in which reference TRBV5-1 and TRBJ1-4 provide the parts outside the CDR3, is KAGVTQTPRYLIKTRGQQVTLSCSPISGHRSVSWYQQTPGQGLQFLFEYFSETQRNKGNFPGRFSGRQFSNSRSEMNVSTLELGDSALYLCASSLSSATNEKLFFGSGTQLSVL.

V and J are TRBV9 and TRBJ1-5; 7 bases map to TRBD1. Unmatched junction bases numbered 0, after V lost 3 bases and J lost 0 bases. Germline assignment: CDR1 SGDLS and CDR2 YYNGEE. The CDR3 is 14 residues long. CDR3 sequence (DNA): TGTGCCAGCAGCGGACAGGGTAGCAATCAGCCCCAGCATTTT. Translated, it gives CASSGQGSNQPQHF.

The V gene is TRBV29-1, the J gene TRBJ2-3, with TRBD1 as a possible D gene (6 bases). This CDR3 is built from 15 residues. Between the trimmed V and J ends, which lost 4 bases and 4 bases, there was a span of 18 bases. Germline values: CDR1 SQVTM, CDR2 ANQGSEA. CDR3 DNA sequence: TGCAGCGTTGTTCCCGTACAGGGTGCTCCAGATACGCAGTATTTT. It specifies CSVVPVQGAPDTQYF.

The chain carries TRBV5-6 and TRBJ1-5; D unresolved. This CDR3 contains 17 residues. V was pared by 2 bases and J by 6 bases, with 21 bases between. Germline lookup yields CDR1 SGHDT and CDR2 YYEEEE. CDR3 in DNA: TGTGCCAGCAGCTTAAGCGGCGCGGTCCCGAGGACTCAGCCCCAGCATTTT. Translating it yields CASSLSGAVPRTQPQHF. Complete variable domain (other parts from reference TRBV5-6 and TRBJ1-5): DAGVTQSPTHLIKTRGQQVTLRCSPKSGHDTVSWYQQALGQGPQFIFQYYEEEERQRGNFPDRFSGHQFPNYSSELNVNALLLGDSALYLCASSLSGAVPRTQPQHFGDGTRLSIL.

The rearrangement uses TRBV15 and TRBJ1-3; 7 bases align to TRBD1. The CDR3 runs 17 residues. The V gene end was trimmed by 6 bases and the J gene end by 0 bases; junction bases not matched to a gene: 11. Germline V gene data show CDR1 as LNHNV and CDR2 as YYDKDF (reference sequence). CDR3 sequence reads: CATRGDSFSSSGNTIYF. The CDR3 DNA follows: TGTGCCACCAGAGGGGACAGTTTCTCAAGCTCTGGAAACACCATATATTTT.

The V gene is TRBV9, the J gene TRBJ1-3; perhaps TRBD1 as D (5 bases). V gave up 2 bases and J gave up 4 bases, with 10 bases separating them. The V gene's germline CDR1 is SGDLS and CDR2 YYNGEE. The CDR3 has 14 residues. DNA for the CDR3: TGTGCCAGCAGCGTGGGGCTATCCGGAAACACCATATATTTT. It yields the protein CASSVGLSGNTIYF.

This chain connects TRBV7-9 to TRBJ1-1, with unresolved D. V lost 8 bases and J lost 0, with 13 bases in between. Germline-derived CDR1 and CDR2 are SEHNR and FQNEAQ (reference sequence). This CDR3 comprises 14 residues. CDR3 sequence (DNA): TGTGCCAGCGGATCAGGAAACATGAACACTGAAGCTTTCTTT. It specifies CASGSGNMNTEAFF.

The rearrangement joins TRBV10-2 to TRBJ1-2, with unresolved D. This CDR3 region has 15 residues. V was cut by 1 base and J by 2 bases, with 11 bases left in between. Germline lookup yields CDR1 WSHSY and CDR2 SAAADI. In nucleotides, the CDR3 is TGCGCCAGCAGTGAGTTCCGGACGGGGAACTATGGCTACACCTTC. Translating it yields CASSEFRTGNYGYTF.

The V gene is TRBV5-1, the J gene TRBJ1-4; the D gene is possibly TRBD1 (5 bases). This CDR3 is 14 amino acids long. The V gene's germline CDR1 is SGHRS and CDR2 YFSETQ. The V gene lost 2 bases and the J gene lost 8 bases, with 13 bases spanning the gap. CDR3 sequence reads: CASSFREGGEKLFF. The CDR3 bases are TGCGCCAGCAGCTTCAGGGAGGGTGGCGAAAAACTGTTTTTT.